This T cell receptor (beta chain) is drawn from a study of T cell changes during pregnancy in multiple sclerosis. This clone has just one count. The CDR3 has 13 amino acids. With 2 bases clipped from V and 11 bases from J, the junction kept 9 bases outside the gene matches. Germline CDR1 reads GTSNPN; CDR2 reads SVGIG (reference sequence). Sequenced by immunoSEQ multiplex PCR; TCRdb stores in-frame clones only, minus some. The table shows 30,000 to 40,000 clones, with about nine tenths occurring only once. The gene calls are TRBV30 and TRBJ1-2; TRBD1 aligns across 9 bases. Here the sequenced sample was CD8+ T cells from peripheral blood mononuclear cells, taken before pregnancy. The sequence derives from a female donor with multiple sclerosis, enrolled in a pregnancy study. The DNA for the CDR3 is TGTGCCTGGAGTATAACAGGGGGCGATATTTACACCTTC. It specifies CAWSITGGDIYTF.